These T cell receptor beta chains were read from a single sample in a study of CD8 T cells in Susac syndrome. TCRdb reprocessed the immunoSEQ multiplex PCR reads via MiXCR and lists one record per CDR3 protein. Of 130,000 to 150,000 distinct CDR3 sequences in the sample, over 85% are singletons; the top ten hold approximately 0.27%. The sequencing sample was made of CD8+ T cells from PBMCs. The source of these receptors is a human donor in good health. Each CDR3 is given with its conserved first and last residue. A D gene is named only where the DNA matches it firmly. Clone size appears in some rows only: once, few, many, or a class for an expanded clone.

clone size: .; V gene: TRBV15; D gene: TRBD1; J gene: TRBJ2-5; CDR3 DNA: TGTGCCATCAGCAGCCGCGTAGGGGACAGCTTTCAAGAGACCCAGTACTTC; CDR3 protein: CAISSRVGDSFQETQYF
clone size: .; V gene: TRBV19; D gene: .; J gene: TRBJ2-1; CDR3 DNA: TGTGCCAGCGGGACGGATTACAATGAGCAGTTCTTC; CDR3 protein: CASGTDYNEQFF
clone size: .; V gene: TRBV2; D gene: .; J gene: TRBJ2-7; CDR3 DNA: TGTGCCAGCACCCTGGGCTCCTACGAGCAGTACTTC; CDR3 protein: CASTLGSYEQYF
clone size: .; V gene: TRBV29-1; D gene: TRBD2; J gene: TRBJ2-3; CDR3 DNA: TGCAGCGTTGAGGGGACTAGCGGGGGAGATGCAGATACGCAGTATTTT; CDR3 protein: CSVEGTSGGDADTQYF
clone size: .; V gene: TRBV28; D gene: .; J gene: TRBJ2-4; CDR3 DNA: TGTGCCAGCAGTCCGATCCAGGGGTGGACCAAAAACATTCAGTACTTC; CDR3 protein: CASSPIQGWTKNIQYF
clone size: .; V gene: TRBV4-1; D gene: TRBD2; J gene: TRBJ2-3; CDR3 DNA: TGCGCCAGCAGCCAAGCCCCACTAGCGGGAGCGGGTGGTGATACGCAGTATTTT; CDR3 protein: CASSQAPLAGAGGDTQYF
clone size: .; V gene: TRBV7-9; D gene: .; J gene: TRBJ2-7; CDR3 DNA: TGTGCCAGCAGCCCCGACCTCGAGCAGTACTTC; CDR3 protein: CASSPDLEQYF
clone size: .; V gene: TRBV9; D gene: .; J gene: TRBJ2-6; CDR3 DNA: TGTGCCAGCAGCGTAGCAGAGGGTCTTGGGGCCAACGTCCTGACTTTC; CDR3 protein: CASSVAEGLGANVLTF
clone size: .; V gene: TRBV24-1; D gene: .; J gene: TRBJ2-3; CDR3 DNA: TGTGCCACCAGTGATCCGGAACCCAGCACAGATACGCAGTATTTT; CDR3 protein: CATSDPEPSTDTQYF
clone size: once; V gene: TRBV5-6; D gene: TRBD2; J gene: TRBJ2-1; CDR3 DNA: TGTGCCAGCAGCTTGCGGGAAGGGAGGGATGAGCAGTTCTTC; CDR3 protein: CASSLREGRDEQFF
clone size: .; V gene: TRBV7-9; D gene: .; J gene: TRBJ2-2; CDR3 DNA: TGTGCCAGCAGCTTAACGCCGAACACCGGGGAGCTGTTTTTT; CDR3 protein: CASSLTPNTGELFF
clone size: .; V gene: TRBV6-5; D gene: TRBD1; J gene: TRBJ2-7; CDR3 DNA: TGTGCCAGCAGCCCCGGGACAGGGAAATTCGAGCAGTACTTC; CDR3 protein: CASSPGTGKFEQYF
clone size: .; V gene: TRBV14; D gene: .; J gene: TRBJ2-5; CDR3 DNA: TGTGCCAGCAGCCAAGCTATCGGGCTACAAGAGACCCAGTACTTC; CDR3 protein: CASSQAIGLQETQYF
clone size: .; V gene: TRBV7-6; D gene: .; J gene: TRBJ2-3; CDR3 DNA: TGTGCCAGCAGCCTCACGCTGAGAGCCACTAGCACAGATACGCAGTATTTT; CDR3 protein: CASSLTLRATSTDTQYF
clone size: .; V gene: TRBV12-3/TRBV12-4; D gene: .; J gene: TRBJ1-5; CDR3 DNA: TGTGCCAGCACCGAGATAGGGGAGGATCAGCCCCAGCATTTT; CDR3 protein: CASTEIGEDQPQHF
clone size: .; V gene: TRBV29-1; D gene: .; J gene: TRBJ2-7; CDR3 DNA: TGCAGCGTTGAGGTGGACAGTTCCTACGAGCAGTACTTC; CDR3 protein: CSVEVDSSYEQYF
clone size: .; V gene: TRBV9; D gene: TRBD1; J gene: TRBJ1-2; CDR3 DNA: TGTGCCAGCAGCACCTCAGGGGGCTCTGGTGGCTACACCTTC; CDR3 protein: CASSTSGGSGGYTF
clone size: .; V gene: TRBV9; D gene: .; J gene: TRBJ1-1; CDR3 DNA: TGTGCCAGCAGCGTAGGGGCCTTCATGAACACTGAAGCTTTCTTT; CDR3 protein: CASSVGAFMNTEAFF
clone size: .; V gene: TRBV30; D gene: TRBD1; J gene: TRBJ1-5; CDR3 DNA: TGTGCCTGGACAGGGGGCAGCAATCAGCCCCAGCATTTT; CDR3 protein: CAWTGGSNQPQHF
clone size: .; V gene: TRBV12-3/TRBV12-4; D gene: TRBD1; J gene: TRBJ1-5; CDR3 DNA: TGTGCCAGCACTGGGACAGGGGACAATCAGCCCCAGCATTTT; CDR3 protein: CASTGTGDNQPQHF
clone size: .; V gene: TRBV19; D gene: .; J gene: TRBJ1-5; CDR3 DNA: TGTGCCAGTAGTATGCCAGTAATTCAGCCCCAGCATTTT; CDR3 protein: CASSMPVIQPQHF
clone size: .; V gene: TRBV24-1; D gene: .; J gene: TRBJ2-2; CDR3 DNA: TGTGCCACCAGTGACCCGCCCACAAGAGGGCTCCTAGGAACTGGGGAGCTGTTTTTT; CDR3 protein: CATSDPPTRGLLGTGELFF
clone size: .; V gene: TRBV7-8; D gene: .; J gene: TRBJ2-6; CDR3 DNA: TGTGCCAGCAGCTTAGTGCGCTCTGGGGCCAACGTCCTGACTTTC; CDR3 protein: CASSLVRSGANVLTF
clone size: .; V gene: TRBV20-1; D gene: .; J gene: TRBJ2-3; CDR3 DNA: TGCAGTGCTAGAGACCTAGCGAGAACAGATACGCAGTATTTT; CDR3 protein: CSARDLARTDTQYF
clone size: .; V gene: TRBV9; D gene: TRBD2; J gene: TRBJ2-3; CDR3 DNA: TGTGCCAGCAGCAAAATGGGACTAGCGGAGATAACAGATACGCAGTATTTT; CDR3 protein: CASSKMGLAEITDTQYF
clone size: .; V gene: TRBV30; D gene: .; J gene: TRBJ1-2; CDR3 DNA: TGTGCCTTAATACTGAGCCGATATGGCTACACCTTC; CDR3 protein: CALILSRYGYTF
clone size: .; V gene: TRBV9; D gene: .; J gene: TRBJ1-1; CDR3 DNA: TGTGCCAGCAGCGATACGGTGGGCACTGAAGCTTTCTTT; CDR3 protein: CASSDTVGTEAFF
clone size: once; V gene: TRBV6-6; D gene: .; J gene: TRBJ2-7; CDR3 DNA: TGTGCCAGCTCGACGGGCGTAGAGCAGTACTTC; CDR3 protein: CASSTGVEQYF
clone size: once; V gene: TRBV6-5; D gene: TRBD2; J gene: TRBJ2-7; CDR3 DNA: TGTGCCAGCAGGCCGGGACTAGCTTACGAGCAGTACTTC; CDR3 protein: CASRPGLAYEQYF
clone size: .; V gene: TRBV12-3/TRBV12-4; D gene: .; J gene: TRBJ2-5; CDR3 DNA: TGTGCCAGCAGAACATATAGAGAGACCCAGTACTTC; CDR3 protein: CASRTYRETQYF
clone size: .; V gene: TRBV28; D gene: .; J gene: TRBJ2-1; CDR3 DNA: TGTGCCAGCAGTTTTGTCGGGAGCTCCTACAATGAGCAGTTCTTC; CDR3 protein: CASSFVGSSYNEQFF
clone size: .; V gene: TRBV27; D gene: .; J gene: TRBJ2-1; CDR3 DNA: TGTGCCAGCAGTTCTCGCTTGGGGTTCCACAATGAGCAGTTCTTC; CDR3 protein: CASSSRLGFHNEQFF
clone size: .; V gene: TRBV19; D gene: .; J gene: TRBJ2-7; CDR3 DNA: TGTGCCAGTAGTATACAAGGAGTGGACGAGCAGTACTTC; CDR3 protein: CASSIQGVDEQYF
clone size: .; V gene: TRBV2; D gene: .; J gene: TRBJ2-7; CDR3 DNA: TGTGCCAGCAGGGGACTTGGTGAGGGCGAGCAGTACTTC; CDR3 protein: CASRGLGEGEQYF
clone size: .; V gene: TRBV9; D gene: .; J gene: TRBJ2-6; CDR3 DNA: TGTGCCAGCAGCGTTTGGTCATCAGCCTCTGGGGCCAACGTCCTGACTTTC; CDR3 protein: CASSVWSSASGANVLTF
clone size: .; V gene: TRBV29-1; D gene: TRBD2; J gene: TRBJ2-1; CDR3 DNA: TGCAGCGTTCGACTAGCGGGAGTTGTAAATGAGCAGTTCTTC; CDR3 protein: CSVRLAGVVNEQFF
clone size: .; V gene: TRBV27; D gene: TRBD1; J gene: TRBJ2-7; CDR3 DNA: TGTGCCAGCAGTTGGACAGGAAGATACGAGCAGTACTTC; CDR3 protein: CASSWTGRYEQYF
clone size: .; V gene: TRBV5-6; D gene: .; J gene: TRBJ2-1; CDR3 DNA: TGTGCCAGCAGCTTGACCGTCGGTCAGTACAATGAGCAGTTCTTC; CDR3 protein: CASSLTVGQYNEQFF
clone size: .; V gene: TRBV29-1; D gene: .; J gene: TRBJ2-7; CDR3 DNA: TGCAGCGTTTTCGGTGGGCCGGTCGACGAGCAGTACTTC; CDR3 protein: CSVFGGPVDEQYF
clone size: .; V gene: TRBV9; D gene: TRBD2; J gene: TRBJ2-1; CDR3 DNA: TGTGCCAGCAGCGTAACTAGCGGATACAATGAGCAGTTCTTC; CDR3 protein: CASSVTSGYNEQFF
clone size: .; V gene: TRBV4-2; D gene: .; J gene: TRBJ2-7; CDR3 DNA: TGTGCCAGCAGCCAAGTGAGATACGACGAGCAGTACTTC; CDR3 protein: CASSQVRYDEQYF
clone size: .; V gene: TRBV29-1; D gene: .; J gene: TRBJ1-1; CDR3 DNA: TGCAGCGTTGACCTAGGGATGAACACTGAAGCTTTCTTT; CDR3 protein: CSVDLGMNTEAFF
clone size: .; V gene: TRBV19; D gene: .; J gene: TRBJ2-3; CDR3 DNA: TGTGCCAGTAGCGATTCAGGGGTGGATACGCAGTATTTT; CDR3 protein: CASSDSGVDTQYF
clone size: .; V gene: TRBV15; D gene: TRBD1; J gene: TRBJ2-7; CDR3 DNA: TGTGCCACCAGCAGACCCGACAGGGCCTACGAGCAGTACTTC; CDR3 protein: CATSRPDRAYEQYF
clone size: .; V gene: TRBV7-3; D gene: .; J gene: TRBJ2-1; CDR3 DNA: TGTGCCAGCAGCATCACCCGGGACTACAATGAGCAGTTCTTC; CDR3 protein: CASSITRDYNEQFF
clone size: .; V gene: TRBV30; D gene: .; J gene: TRBJ2-3; CDR3 DNA: TGTGCCTGGAGTGTACATGGAGGCGATACGCAGTATTTT; CDR3 protein: CAWSVHGGDTQYF
clone size: .; V gene: TRBV28; D gene: TRBD2; J gene: TRBJ2-1; CDR3 DNA: TGTGCCAGCAGATCCGGCACTAGCGGGACGGGCTCCTACAATGAGCAGTTCTTC; CDR3 protein: CASRSGTSGTGSYNEQFF
clone size: .; V gene: TRBV13; D gene: .; J gene: TRBJ1-1; CDR3 DNA: TGTGCCAGCAGCTTTGTCAGGGGCTTGAGGGACACTGAAGCTTTCTTT; CDR3 protein: CASSFVRGLRDTEAFF
clone size: .; V gene: TRBV5-1; D gene: TRBD1; J gene: TRBJ1-2; CDR3 DNA: TGCGCCAGCAGACCCGACGGACAGGGGAGGGCTAACTATGGCTACACCTTC; CDR3 protein: CASRPDGQGRANYGYTF
clone size: .; V gene: TRBV2; D gene: .; J gene: TRBJ2-7; CDR3 DNA: TGTGCCAGCAGTGTCTCCACTAGTCGGGACGAGCAGTACTTC; CDR3 protein: CASSVSTSRDEQYF
clone size: .; V gene: TRBV29-1; D gene: .; J gene: TRBJ2-7; CDR3 DNA: TGCAGCGTGGAGGGTATCAGCTCCTACGAGCAGTACTTC; CDR3 protein: CSVEGISSYEQYF
clone size: .; V gene: TRBV29-1; D gene: .; J gene: TRBJ1-3; CDR3 DNA: TGCAGCGTCGCTGACAGCAACTCTGGAAACACCATATATTTT; CDR3 protein: CSVADSNSGNTIYF
clone size: .; V gene: TRBV5-6; D gene: .; J gene: TRBJ2-1; CDR3 DNA: TGTGCCAGCAGCTGGTCTAGCTCCTACAATGAGCAGTTCTTC; CDR3 protein: CASSWSSSYNEQFF
clone size: .; V gene: TRBV7-2; D gene: TRBD2; J gene: TRBJ2-2; CDR3 DNA: TGTGCCAGCAGCCCCTTTCTTCGGGAGGACACCGGGGAGCTGTTTTTT; CDR3 protein: CASSPFLREDTGELFF
clone size: .; V gene: TRBV7-8; D gene: .; J gene: TRBJ2-5; CDR3 DNA: TGTGCCAGCAGCTTTAGCCTAGGGATAGAGACCCAGTACTTC; CDR3 protein: CASSFSLGIETQYF